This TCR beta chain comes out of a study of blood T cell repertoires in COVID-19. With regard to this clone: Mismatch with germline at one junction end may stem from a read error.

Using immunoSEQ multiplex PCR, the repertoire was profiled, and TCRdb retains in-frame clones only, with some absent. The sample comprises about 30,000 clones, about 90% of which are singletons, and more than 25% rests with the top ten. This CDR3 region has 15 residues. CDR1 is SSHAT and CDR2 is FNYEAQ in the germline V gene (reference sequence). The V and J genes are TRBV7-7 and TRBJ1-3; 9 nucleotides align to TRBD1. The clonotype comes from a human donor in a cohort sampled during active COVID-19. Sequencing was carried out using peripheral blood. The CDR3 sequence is CASSSGTGSGNTIYF. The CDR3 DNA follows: TGTGCTAGCAGCAGCGGGACAGGGAGTGGAAACACCATATATTTT.